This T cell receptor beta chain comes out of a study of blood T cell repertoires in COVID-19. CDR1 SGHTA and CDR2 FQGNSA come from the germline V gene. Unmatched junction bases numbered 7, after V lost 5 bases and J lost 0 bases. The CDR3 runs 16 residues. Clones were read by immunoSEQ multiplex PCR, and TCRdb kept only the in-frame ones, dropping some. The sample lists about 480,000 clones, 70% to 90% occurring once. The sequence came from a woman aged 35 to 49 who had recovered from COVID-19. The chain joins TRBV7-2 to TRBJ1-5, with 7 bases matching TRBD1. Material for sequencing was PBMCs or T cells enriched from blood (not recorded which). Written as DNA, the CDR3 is TGTGCCAGCAGCACCTTCGGACAGGCTAGCAATCAGCCCCAGCATTTT. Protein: CASSTFGQASNQPQHF. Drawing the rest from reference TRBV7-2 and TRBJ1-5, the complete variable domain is GAGVSQSPSNKVTEKGKDVELRCDPISGHTALYWYRQSLGQGLEFLIYFQGNSAPDKSGLPSDRFSAERTGGSVSTLTIQRTQQEDSAVYLCASSTFGQASNQPQHFGDGTRLSIL.